The sequence of this TCR beta chain was determined in a study of blood T cells in healthy people across ages. Study background: Capture by template switching was about one barcoded beta molecule per two T cells.

CDR3 size: 15 residues. Germline V CDR1 and CDR2: MDHEN, SYDVKM. V gave up 3 bases and J gave up 6 bases, with 15 bases separating them. Study-wide findings and caveats: Long-lived donors carried more naive CD4+ cells and greater diversity than aged donors. Per million T cells, the diversity of TCR beta decreased roughly linearly as age advanced. Naive T cell percentage showed a strong correlation with the diversity of TCR beta.

This clonotype has more than one count but fewer than ten. The antigen is not known. Combining a sample-barcoded 5' primer with a J-beta primer mix, a second PCR ran for roughly 7 to 11 cycles. TCRdb re-called the 5' RACE reads with MiXCR, one entry per CDR3 protein. Seen here are 600,000 to 650,000 distinct CDR3 sequences, 58% observed once, and the top ten hold 30% to 40%. The sequence came from a man in his 60s in good health. This rearrangement joins TRBV28 to TRBJ2-1; weak D call: TRBD1 (6 bases). Sequencing was done on a sample of blood. DNA of the CDR3: TGTGCCAGCAGTTTCCTTGTACAGGGTGGCAATGAGCAGTTCTTC. Translated, it gives CASSFLVQGGNEQFF.